This passage covers 29 T cell receptor beta chains from one sample sequenced in a study of blood T cell repertoires in COVID-19. The repertoire was sequenced with immunoSEQ multiplex PCR; TCRdb's copy has only in-frame clones and lacks some. The sample shows under 400,000 clones, 88% of them seen only once. The specimen sequenced was PBMCs or T cells enriched from blood (not recorded which). These receptors came from a woman younger than 45 who had been exposed to COVID-19.

This chain connects TRBV5-1 to TRBJ2-2; 10 positions match TRBD2. Unmatched junction bases numbered 5, after V lost 5 bases and J lost 1 base. CDR1 and CDR2 from the germline V gene are SGHRS and YFSETQ. The CDR3 is made up of 16 amino acids. In DNA form, the CDR3 reads TGCGCCAGCAGACCTATAGCGGGAGGGAACACCGGGGAGCTGTTTTTT. This codes for CASRPIAGGNTGELFF.

V and J are TRBV28 and TRBJ2-7, with 7 nucleotides matching TRBD2. With V trimmed by 4 bases and J by 5 bases, 11 bases remained unmatched. The CDR3 has 15 residues. From germline, CDR1 is MDHEN and CDR2 SYDVKM. CDR3 nucleotide sequence: TGTGCCAGCAGTTCCAGGACTAGTCGGGGGGACGAGCAGTACTTC. Protein: CASSSRTSRGDEQYF.

The V call is TRBV6-5, the J call TRBJ2-7, with 10 nucleotides matching TRBD2. CDR1 and CDR2 from the germline V gene are MNHEY and SVGAGI. Trimming took 6 bases from V and 4 from J; bases not matched to a gene: 9. This CDR3 has 15 residues. CDR3 bases: TGTGCCAGCAGCCCCGCCGGGACTAGCGATTACGAGCAGTACTTC. Translating it yields CASSPAGTSDYEQYF.

The V call is TRBV11-3, the J call TRBJ2-3; 8 bases are a match to TRBD1. Germline-derived CDR1 and CDR2 are SGHNT and YENEEA. V lost 0 bases, J lost 11 bases, and 13 bases stayed unmatched. CDR3 length: 16 residues. In DNA form, the CDR3 reads TGTGCCAGCAGCTTAGATACAGGACAGGGCGCTCGGAGGCAGTATTTT. Translating it yields CASSLDTGQGARRQYF.

A single count supports this clone. The genes are TRBV2 and TRBJ2-7; possibly TRBD1 for D (6 bases). The CDR3 runs 17 residues. Germline assignment: CDR1 SNHLY and CDR2 FYNNEI. The V end lost 0 bases, the J end lost 3 bases, and 18 bases lay between the germline ends. The CDR3 region is CASSEALPQGTVYEQYF. The CDR3 bases are TGTGCCAGCAGTGAAGCGCTTCCCCAGGGGACGGTCTACGAGCAGTACTTC.

This clone was seen once. The chain couples TRBV7-9 to TRBJ2-7, with 8 nucleotides matching TRBD1. Germline lookup yields CDR1 SEHNR and CDR2 FQNEAQ (reference sequence). The trim removed 1 base at V and 2 bases at J, leaving 7 bases unmatched. This CDR3 spans 16 amino acids. The chain's CDR3 is CASSLGGTGIPYEQYF. For the CDR3, the DNA is TGTGCCAGCAGCTTAGGGGGGACAGGAATTCCCTACGAGCAGTACTTC. The entire variable domain, with the rest obtained from reference TRBV7-9 and TRBJ2-7, is as follows: DTGVSQNPRHKITKRGQNVTFRCDPISEHNRLYWYRQTLGQGPEFLTYFQNEAQLEKSRLLSDRFSAERPKGSFSTLEIQRTEQGDSAMYLCASSLGGTGIPYEQYFGPGTRLTVT.

This clone is a singleton in its sample. The chain links TRBV19 to TRBJ1-6, with 8 bases identical to TRBD1. The CDR3 has 13 amino acids. J was trimmed by 10 bases and V by 7 bases; bases with no gene match: 6. Germline V gives CDR1 LNHDA, CDR2 SQIVND (reference sequence). The CDR3, as DNA: TGTGCCAGTATCGGACAGGGCCGGTCACCCCTCCACTTT. This encodes CASIGQGRSPLHF.

The chain links TRBV30 to TRBJ2-5; D is perhaps TRBD2 (5 bases). The CDR3 runs to 12 residues. Germline values: CDR1 GTSNPN, CDR2 SVGIG (reference sequence). V lost 0 bases, J lost 4 bases, and 6 bases lay in between. The CDR3 is CAWSVLGETQYF. The CDR3 nucleotides are TGTGCCTGGAGTGTACTAGGAGAGACCCAGTACTTC.

The V call is TRBV7-6, the J call TRBJ2-7; 9 positions agree with TRBD1. Per the germline V gene, CDR1 is SGHVS and CDR2 is FNYEAQ. Unmatched junction bases numbered 9, after V lost 4 bases and J lost 5 bases. This CDR3 has 15 amino acids. The CDR3: CASSYSGQGRDEQYF. The CDR3 bases are TGTGCCAGCAGCTACTCCGGACAGGGGCGGGACGAGCAGTACTTC.

This clone was seen only a few times. The V call is TRBV28, the J call TRBJ1-1; possible D gene TRBD1, 6 bases. The CDR3 is 15 residues long. V lost 2 bases, J lost 0 bases, and 10 bases lay in between. Germline V gives CDR1 MDHEN, CDR2 SYDVKM. Here the CDR3 reads CASSLPAGVNTEAFF. The CDR3 DNA reads TGTGCCAGCAGTTTACCGGCAGGGGTGAACACTGAAGCTTTCTTT.

This rearrangement joins TRBV3-1 (or the pseudogene TRBV3-2) to TRBJ2-3, with TRBD1 identical over 9 bases. The V segment lost 2 bases and the J segment 5 bases; nucleotides outside the gene matches: 8. Germline values: CDR1 LGHDT, CDR2 YNNKEL (reference sequence). The CDR3 runs 16 residues. The CDR3 nucleotides are TGTGCCAGCAGCCAACCGGGACAGGGATTCGTAGATACGCAGTATTTT. Translated: CASSQPGQGFVDTQYF.

This chain connects TRBV15 to TRBJ2-1; 12 nucleotides agree with TRBD2. V lost 5 bases, J lost 7 bases, and 9 bases stayed unmatched. This CDR3 has 16 amino acids. Germline-derived CDR1 and CDR2 are LNHNV and YYDKDF (reference sequence). The CDR3 DNA reads TGTGCCACCAGCGGTAGACTAGCGGGAGAGGGTAATGAGCAGTTCTTC. Its translation: CATSGRLAGEGNEQFF. Variable domain in full (rest from reference TRBV15 and TRBJ2-1): DAMVIQNPRYQVTQFGKPVTLSCSQTLNHNVMYWYQQKSSQAPKLLFHYYDKDFNNEADTPDNFQSRRPNTSFCFLDIRSPGLGDTAMYLCATSGRLAGEGNEQFFGPGTRLTVL.

This sequence joins TRBV7-6 and TRBJ1-6; possible D gene TRBD1, 6 bases. The CDR3 contains 19 residues. CDR1 and CDR2 (germline): SGHVS, FNYEAQ. Trimming removed 5 bases at V and 4 bases at J, with 24 bases between. The CDR3 DNA reads TGTGCCAGCAGCCTAAATCGAGAAGGGGGGGACCTGTATAATTCACCCCTCCACTTT. Translated, it gives CASSLNREGGDLYNSPLHF.

The CDR3 bases are TGTGCCAGCAGTCCGAACAGGGTGGAAGCTTTCTTT. Its protein product is CASSPNRVEAFF. The chain uses TRBV6-2 or TRBV6-3 and TRBJ1-1, with D maybe TRBD1 (6 bases). The CDR3 is made up of 12 amino acids. With 5 bases removed from V and 8 bases from J, the gap between germline ends came to 12 bases. The germline V gene encodes CDR1 MNHEY and CDR2 SVGEGT.

V gene TRBV5-6 combines with J gene TRBJ2-6, with 8 bases matching TRBD1. V shed 1 base and J 8 bases; nucleotides not matched to a gene: 5. CDR3 length equals 15 residues. Per germline, CDR1 SGHDT and CDR2 YYEEEE. The CDR3: CASSLSGTGPNVLTF. As DNA, the CDR3 is TGTGCCAGCAGCTTGTCCGGGACAGGCCCCAACGTCCTGACTTTC.

The V gene is TRBV19, the J gene TRBJ2-4, with D uncertain. The V end lost 4 bases, the J end lost 3 bases, and 19 bases lay between the germline ends. CDR3 length: 17 amino acids. Germline V gives CDR1 LNHDA, CDR2 SQIVND (reference sequence). Here the CDR3 reads CASSTSRVVLVKNIQYF. The CDR3 DNA is TGTGCCAGTAGTACCTCCCGGGTCGTTTTGGTCAAAAACATTCAGTACTTC.

This chain links TRBV4-1 with TRBJ1-1, with TRBD1 matching 7 bases. The V and J ends lost 2 bases and 1 base, in that order; junction bases with no gene match: 4. The germline V gene has CDR1 MGHRA and CDR2 YSYEKL. The CDR3 totals 15 residues. The CDR3 region is CASSQTGTANTEAFF. The CDR3 DNA follows: TGCGCCAGCAGCCAAACCGGGACAGCGAACACTGAAGCTTTCTTT.

The rearrangement joins TRBV7-9 to TRBJ2-7; 7 bases line up with TRBD1. This CDR3 comprises 12 residues. V was pared by 5 bases and J by 4 bases, with 2 bases of the junction left unmatched. From germline, CDR1 is SEHNR and CDR2 FQNEAQ (reference sequence). CDR3 protein: CASSEGQYEQYF. Here the CDR3 DNA reads TGTGCCAGCAGCGAGGGACAGTACGAGCAGTACTTC.

This chain links TRBV7-9 with TRBJ1-5, with a possible D match to TRBD1 (5 bases). This CDR3 is 12 amino acids long. CDR1 and CDR2 (germline): SEHNR, FQNEAQ (reference sequence). Between the trimmed V and J ends, which lost 5 bases and 7 bases, there was a span of 9 bases. CDR3 amino acids: CASSLGGQPQHF. The DNA for the CDR3 is TGTGCCAGCAGCCTTGGGGGGCAGCCCCAGCATTTT.

The J gene is TRBJ1-1, the V gene TRBV19, with 8 bases identical to TRBD1. J gave up 5 bases and V 1 base, and 9 bases lay outside the gene matches. Per germline, CDR1 LNHDA and CDR2 SQIVND (reference sequence). The CDR3 is 16 amino acids. The CDR3, as DNA: TGTGCCAGTAGTATAGGCCTGACAGGGGCGGGAACTGAAGCTTTCTTT. It yields the protein CASSIGLTGAGTEAFF.

The chain carries TRBV11-2 and TRBJ2-7; 10 bases match TRBD1. CDR1 and CDR2 (germline): SGHAT, FQNNGV. The CDR3 has 16 amino acids. The J segment lost 3 bases and the V segment lost 1 base, leaving 6 bases of the junction unmatched. The CDR3 DNA reads as TGTGCCAGCAGCTTAGCCGCGGGACAGGGGCTCTACGAGCAGTACTTC. Its translation: CASSLAAGQGLYEQYF. The variable domain in full, with the rest retrieved from reference TRBV11-2 and TRBJ2-7, is EAGVAQSPRYKIIEKRQSVAFWCNPISGHATLYWYQQILGQGPKLLIQFQNNGVVDDSQLPKDRFSAERLKGVDSTLKIQPAKLEDSAVYLCASSLAAGQGLYEQYFGPGTRLTVT.

V is TRBV5-1 and J is TRBJ1-3; TRBD1 is a possible D gene (6 bases). Germline values: CDR1 SGHRS, CDR2 YFSETQ. With 4 bases removed from V and 0 bases from J, the gap between germline ends came to 14 bases. The CDR3 consists of 16 residues. CDR3 loop: CASSRGGGLSGNTIYF. DNA of the CDR3: TGCGCCAGCAGCCGAGGTGGGGGCCTCTCTGGAAACACCATATATTTT.

The chain links TRBV19 to TRBJ2-1, with 10 bases fitting TRBD2. This CDR3 is built from 17 residues. Germline CDR1 is LNHDA and CDR2 is SQIVND (reference sequence). The J segment lost 2 bases and the V segment lost 6 bases, leaving 10 bases of the junction unmatched. As DNA, the CDR3 is TGTGCCAGTAGCTTATCTAGCGGGAGTCTCCCCTACAATGAGCAGTTCTTC. Amino acids: CASSLSSGSLPYNEQFF.

In DNA, the CDR3 is TGCGCCAGCAGCTTGGTCGACGAGCAGTACTTC. Residues: CASSLVDEQYF. The chain combines TRBV5-1 with TRBJ2-7; D call uncertain. Trimming pared 0 bases from V and 5 bases from J, leaving 3 bases between. Germline CDR1 reads SGHRS; CDR2 reads YFSETQ. The CDR3 length is 11 residues.

CDR3 sequence: CASSQDPTSGRVYNEQFF. CDR3 nucleotides: TGTGCCAGCAGCCAAGATCCCACTAGCGGGAGGGTCTACAATGAGCAGTTCTTC. The gene calls are TRBV4-2 and TRBJ2-1; 13 nucleotides match TRBD2. The CDR3 totals 18 residues. Germline assignment: CDR1 LGHNA and CDR2 YNFKEQ. V dropped 0 bases and J dropped 3; count of bases not matched to a gene: 5.

The chain combines TRBV5-1 with TRBJ2-5; TRBD1 matches 7 bases. The CDR3 is 15 amino acids. Looked up from germline, CDR1 is SGHRS and CDR2 is YFSETQ. J lost 3 bases, V lost 0 bases, and 5 bases had no gene match. CDR3 residues: CASSLGGQRKETQYF. CDR3 bases: TGCGCCAGCAGCTTGGGGGGACAGAGAAAAGAGACCCAGTACTTC.

This clone has just one count. The V gene is TRBV28, the J gene TRBJ2-7; 9 bases match TRBD2. Germline CDR1 reads MDHEN; CDR2 reads SYDVKM. The V and J ends lost 6 bases and 4 bases, in that order; junction bases with no gene match: 7. There are 14 residues in the CDR3. CDR3 region: CASRLAGAIYEQYF. The CDR3 nucleotides are TGTGCCAGCAGATTAGCGGGAGCAATTTACGAGCAGTACTTC.

CDR3 in DNA: TGTGCCAGCAGCCACGGATGGACTAGTCACCAAGAGACCCAGTACTTC. Translated, it gives CASSHGWTSHQETQYF. J is TRBJ2-5 and V is TRBV7-2; 7 bases are a match to TRBD2. The CDR3 length is 16 residues. The V segment lost 5 bases and the J segment 0 bases; nucleotides outside the gene matches: 9. Germline loops: CDR1 SGHTA, CDR2 FQGNSA.

The J gene is TRBJ2-1, the V gene TRBV6-1; 12 positions agree with TRBD2. V shed 0 bases and J 7 bases; nucleotides not matched to a gene: 7. Germline CDR1 MNHNS, CDR2 SASEGT. This CDR3 region has 17 residues. The CDR3 loop reads CASSEALLAGGPNEQFF. In nucleotides, the CDR3 is TGTGCCAGCAGTGAAGCCCTCCTAGCGGGAGGGCCAAATGAGCAGTTCTTC.